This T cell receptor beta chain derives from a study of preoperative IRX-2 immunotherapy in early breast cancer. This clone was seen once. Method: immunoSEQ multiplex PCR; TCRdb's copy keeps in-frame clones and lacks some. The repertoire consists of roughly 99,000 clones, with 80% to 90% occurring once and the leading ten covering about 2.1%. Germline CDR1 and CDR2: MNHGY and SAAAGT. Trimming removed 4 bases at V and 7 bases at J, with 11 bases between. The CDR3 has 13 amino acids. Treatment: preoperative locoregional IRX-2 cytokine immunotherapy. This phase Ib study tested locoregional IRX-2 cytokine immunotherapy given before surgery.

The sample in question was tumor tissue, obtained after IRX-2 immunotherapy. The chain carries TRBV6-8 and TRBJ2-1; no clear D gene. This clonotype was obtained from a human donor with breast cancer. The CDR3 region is CASSLERSNEQFF. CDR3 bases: TGTGCCAGCAGTTTAGAAAGGAGTAATGAGCAGTTCTTC.